The 21 T cell receptor beta chains below were found in one sample sequenced in a study of blood T cell repertoires in COVID-19. TCRdb's table, derived via immunoSEQ multiplex PCR, lists solely in-frame clones and lacks some. The table has 50,000 to 70,000 clones, around nine tenths seen once. The sequencing sample was made of peripheral blood. Source of these receptors: a woman of 80 years or more with active COVID-19.

V is TRBV10-3 and J is TRBJ2-1; 12 nucleotides align to TRBD1. The V gene's germline CDR1 is ENHRY and CDR2 SYGVKD. V lost 0 bases, J lost 8 bases, and 11 bases stayed unmatched. The CDR3 has 18 amino acids. CDR3 residues: CAISESFGTGGGLDEQFF. In DNA, the CDR3 is TGTGCCATCAGTGAGTCGTTTGGGACAGGGGGCGGACTTGATGAGCAGTTCTTC.

V and J are TRBV4-2 and TRBJ1-4; D is unresolved. The V gene's germline CDR1 is LGHNA and CDR2 YNFKEQ. This CDR3 spans 15 amino acids. V lost 0 bases and J 5 bases, leaving 10 bases between the germline ends. CDR3 sequence: CASSQDFSANEKLFF. DNA of the CDR3: TGTGCCAGCAGCCAAGACTTCAGCGCGAATGAAAAACTGTTTTTT.

The chain couples TRBV6-5 to TRBJ2-1; 10 nucleotides align to TRBD2. V shed 0 bases, J shed 10 bases, and the junction held 6 bases outside the gene matches. The CDR3 consists of 15 residues. Germline V CDR1 and CDR2: MNHEY, SVGAGI. The CDR3 region is CASSYSAGGPGEQFF. The CDR3 bases are TGTGCCAGCAGTTACTCAGCGGGGGGGCCCGGGGAGCAGTTCTTC.

The chain joins TRBV4-1 to TRBJ2-7, with D possibly matching TRBD1 (6 bases). Trimming took 2 bases from V and 6 from J, leaving 11 bases between them. The CDR3 sequence is 13 residues long. Germline loops: CDR1 MGHRA, CDR2 YSYEKL. CDR3 nucleotide sequence: TGCGCCAGCAGCCAACCTGGGGGCTTCGAGCAGTACGTC. This translates into CASSQPGGFEQYV.

The V and J genes are TRBV28 and TRBJ1-1, with TRBD1 matching over 11 bases. J lost 4 bases, V lost 0 bases, and 7 bases had no gene match. CDR1 and CDR2 (germline): MDHEN, SYDVKM. The CDR3 extends over 17 amino acids. The CDR3 DNA sequence: TGTGCCAGCAGTTTATGGGACAGGGGGCGCCGGGGCACTGAAGCTTTCTTT. Translation: CASSLWDRGRRGTEAFF.

The gene calls are TRBV5-1 and TRBJ2-1, with a tentative D call TRBD2 (5 bases). The ends were cut back, 2 bases at V and 2 bases at J, with 11 bases in the middle. The CDR3 sequence is 15 residues long. Germline assignment: CDR1 SGHRS and CDR2 YFSETQ. This chain's CDR3 is CASSFSGYTYNEQFF. CDR3 nucleotide sequence: TGCGCCAGCAGCTTCTCGGGGTACACCTACAATGAGCAGTTCTTC.

This clone occurred once. The chain uses TRBV23-1 and TRBJ2-7, with D maybe TRBD2 (6 bases). TRBV23-1 is an ORF for which the function is uncertain. V was shortened by 3 bases and J by 4 bases, with 28 bases between the two germline ends. The CDR3 loop spans 19 amino acids. The CDR3 DNA reads as TGCGCCAGCAGTCAGACAGAACATTTAACCGGGGGAATGATTTACGAGCAGTACTTC. Protein: CASSQTEHLTGGMIYEQYF.

V is TRBV27 and J is TRBJ2-7; D gene uncertain. Trimming took off 2 bases at V and 0 bases at J, with 8 bases between the two ends. This CDR3 has 14 residues. CDR1 is MNHEY, CDR2 SMNVEV, per germline (reference sequence). The CDR3 loop reads CASSLTSGSYEQYF. The CDR3 DNA reads as TGTGCCAGCAGTTTAACTTCGGGCTCCTACGAGCAGTACTTC.

This chain joins TRBV6-4 and TRBJ2-2, with a weak D call TRBD2 (5 bases). This CDR3 has 15 amino acids. Per germline, CDR1 MRHNA and CDR2 SNTAGT. V lost 6 bases, J lost 0 bases, and 11 bases lay in between. CDR3 region: CASRRDNTNTGELFF. CDR3 DNA: TGTGCCAGCAGACGGGATAATACGAACACCGGGGAGCTGTTTTTT.

The gene calls are TRBV1 and TRBJ2-4; TRBD2 is the table's D call and was not checked against the DNA. TRBV1 is a listed pseudogene. The CDR3 contains 15 residues. CDR3 DNA sequence: TGCACCAGCAGCCACGGGACTGATGCCAAAAACATTCAGTACTTC. It yields the protein CTSSHGTDAKNIQYF.

The chain links TRBV27 to TRBJ1-1; D is perhaps TRBD1 (5 bases). CDR1 is MNHEY and CDR2 is SMNVEV in the germline V gene (reference sequence). There are 15 residues in the CDR3. V lost 2 bases and J lost 4, with 14 bases in between. CDR3 protein: CASSLTSQGGTEAFF. CDR3 DNA sequence: TGTGCCAGCAGTTTAACTTCGCAGGGTGGCACTGAAGCTTTCTTT.

The chain carries TRBV4-1 and TRBJ2-5, with 13 bases that match TRBD2. This CDR3 spans 17 amino acids. Germline-derived CDR1 and CDR2 are MGHRA and YSYEKL. The V and J ends lost 4 bases and 5 bases, in that order; junction bases with no gene match: 10. DNA for the CDR3: TGCGCCAGCAGCCCCGGACTAGCGGGGGCCGAGGGTGAGACCCAGTACTTC. It translates to CASSPGLAGAEGETQYF.

V is TRBV10-1 and J is TRBJ2-1; 9 positions match TRBD2. The J segment lost 0 bases and the V segment lost 2 bases, leaving 8 bases of the junction unmatched. There are 18 residues in the CDR3. The germline V gene encodes CDR1 WNHNN and CDR2 SYGVQD (reference sequence). The CDR3 coding sequence is TGCGCCAGCAGTGAGATGCGAGGCGGGAGGGCCTCCTACAATGAGCAGTTCTTC. It specifies CASSEMRGGRASYNEQFF.

This rearrangement joins TRBV28 to TRBJ1-1; D perhaps matches TRBD1 (5 bases). The CDR3 runs 10 residues. Germline V gene lookup returns CDR1 MDHEN and CDR2 SYDVKM. V dropped 5 bases and J dropped 11 bases, with 9 bases sitting between them. CDR3 sequence: CASSQGRAFF. CDR3 nucleotide sequence: TGTGCCAGCAGTCAGGGCCGGGCTTTCTTT.

With regard to this clone: Other nucleotide sequences from this sample produce the same CDR3. This sequence joins TRBV11-3 and TRBJ2-5, with TRBD2 identical over 8 bases. The J segment lost 2 bases and the V segment lost 9 bases, leaving 14 bases of the junction unmatched. The CDR3 length is 16 residues. CDR1 and CDR2 from the germline V gene are SGHNT and YENEEA. CDR3 sequence: CASSRGGGRGQETQYF. CDR3 bases: TGTGCCAGTTCACGGGGCGGGGGGCGAGGTCAAGAGACCCAGTACTTC.

This rearrangement joins TRBV6-5 to TRBJ1-2; maybe TRBD1 (6 bases). The V gene lost 6 bases and the J gene lost 1 base, with 15 bases spanning the gap. Germline V gene sequence: CDR1 MNHEY, CDR2 SVGAGI. There are 15 residues in the CDR3. CDR3 DNA sequence: TGTGCCAGCAGCGGGGGGCAGGGGCTTAACTATGGCTACACCTTC. Translation gives CASSGGQGLNYGYTF.

V is TRBV3-1 (or the pseudogene TRBV3-2) and J is TRBJ2-7; 10 bases are shared with TRBD2. V gave up 1 base and J gave up 4 bases; unmatched junction bases: 4. Germline-derived CDR1 and CDR2 are LGHDT and YNNKEL (reference sequence). The CDR3 runs to 15 residues. The CDR3 sequence: CASSQAASGSYEQYF. CDR3 sequence (DNA): TGTGCCAGCAGCCAAGCGGCTAGCGGGAGTTACGAGCAGTACTTC.

The V gene is TRBV5-1, the J gene TRBJ1-4; D gene unclear. From germline, CDR1 is SGHRS and CDR2 YFSETQ. There are 15 residues in the CDR3. V was cut by 0 bases and J by 5 bases, with 11 bases left in between. CDR3 nucleotides: TGCGCCAGCAGCTTGGAAGCGAGAGGGAATGAAAAACTGTTTTTT. It specifies CASSLEARGNEKLFF.

V usage is TRBV7-9 and J usage is TRBJ2-1; possible D gene TRBD2, 6 bases. Germline CDR1 is SEHNR and CDR2 is FQNEAQ (reference sequence). This CDR3 spans 16 amino acids. Between the trimmed V and J ends, which lost 1 base and 4 bases, there was a span of 14 bases. CDR3 loop: CASSLGSGLNYNEQFF. DNA of the CDR3: TGTGCCAGCAGCTTAGGATCGGGACTCAATTACAATGAGCAGTTCTTC.

This clone was observed a single time. This sequence joins TRBV16 and TRBJ2-3; perhaps TRBD2 as D (7 bases). Between the trimmed V and J ends, which lost 4 bases and 7 bases, there was a span of 18 bases. Germline lookup yields CDR1 KGHSY and CDR2 FQNENV. The CDR3 is made up of 15 amino acids. DNA for the CDR3: TGTGCCAGCAGCCGTGGGGGGGCGCAAGTCAATACGCAGTATTTT. It is translated as CASSRGGAQVNTQYF.

This clone was seen once. The genes are TRBV5-5 and TRBJ2-3; D might be TRBD2 (6 bases). This CDR3 is 17 amino acids long. Trimming cost V 4 bases and J 2 bases, with 20 bases left between them. Germline lookup yields CDR1 SGHKS and CDR2 YYEKEE (reference sequence). The CDR3 bases are TGTGCCAGCAGCCCCCGGGACTCATCCTTTATCACAGATACGCAGTATTTT. Translated, it gives CASSPRDSSFITDTQYF. The full variable domain, completed using reference TRBV5-5 and TRBJ2-3, is DAGVTQSPTHLIKTRGQQVTLRCSPISGHKSVSWYQQVLGQGPQFIFQYYEKEERGRGNFPDRFSARQFPNYSSELNVNALLLGDSALYLCASSPRDSSFITDTQYFGPGTRLTVL.